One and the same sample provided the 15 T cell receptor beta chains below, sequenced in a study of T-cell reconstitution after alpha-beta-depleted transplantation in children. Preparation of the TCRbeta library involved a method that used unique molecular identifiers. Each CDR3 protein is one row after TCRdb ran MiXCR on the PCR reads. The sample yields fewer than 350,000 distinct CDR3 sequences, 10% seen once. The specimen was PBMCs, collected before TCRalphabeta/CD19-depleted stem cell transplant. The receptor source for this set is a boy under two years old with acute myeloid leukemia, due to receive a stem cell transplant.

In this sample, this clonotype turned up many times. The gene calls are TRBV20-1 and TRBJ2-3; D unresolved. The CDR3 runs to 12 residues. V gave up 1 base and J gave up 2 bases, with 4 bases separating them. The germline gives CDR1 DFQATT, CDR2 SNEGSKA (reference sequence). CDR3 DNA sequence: TGCAGTGCTAGAGGGGCCACAGATACGCAGTATTTT. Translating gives CSARGATDTQYF.

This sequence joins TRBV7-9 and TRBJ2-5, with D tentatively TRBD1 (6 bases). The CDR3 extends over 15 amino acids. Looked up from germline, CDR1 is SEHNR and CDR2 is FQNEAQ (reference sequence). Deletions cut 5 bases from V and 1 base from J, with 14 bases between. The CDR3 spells CASSTWTAPQETQYF. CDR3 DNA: TGTGCCAGCAGCACCTGGACAGCCCCCCAAGAGACCCAGTACTTC.

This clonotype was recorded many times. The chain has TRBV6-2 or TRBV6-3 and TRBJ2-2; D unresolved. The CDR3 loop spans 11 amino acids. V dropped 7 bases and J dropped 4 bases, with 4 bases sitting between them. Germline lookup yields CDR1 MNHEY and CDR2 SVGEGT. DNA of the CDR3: TGTGCCAGCACGATCACCGGGGAGCTGTTTTTT. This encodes CASTITGELFF.

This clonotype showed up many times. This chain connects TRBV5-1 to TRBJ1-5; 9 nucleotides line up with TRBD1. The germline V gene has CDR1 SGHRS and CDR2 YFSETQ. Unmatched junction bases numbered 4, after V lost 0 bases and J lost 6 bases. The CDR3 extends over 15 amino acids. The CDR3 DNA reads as TGCGCCAGCAGCTTGGGGGACAGGGAAGGTCAGCCCCAGCATTTT. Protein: CASSLGDREGQPQHF.

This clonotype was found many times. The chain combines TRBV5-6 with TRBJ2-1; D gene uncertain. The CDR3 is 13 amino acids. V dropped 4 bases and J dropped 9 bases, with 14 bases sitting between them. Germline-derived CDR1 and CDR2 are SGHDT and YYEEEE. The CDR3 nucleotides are TGTGCCAGCAGCGATACCACGGCGCTTGAGCAGTTCTTC. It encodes CASSDTTALEQFF.

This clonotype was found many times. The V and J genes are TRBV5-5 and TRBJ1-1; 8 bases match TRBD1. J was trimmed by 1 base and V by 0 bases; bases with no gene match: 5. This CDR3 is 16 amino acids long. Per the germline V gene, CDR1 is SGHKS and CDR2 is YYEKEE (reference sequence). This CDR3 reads CASSLEWTGSNTEAFF. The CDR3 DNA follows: TGTGCCAGCAGCTTGGAATGGACAGGGTCGAACACTGAAGCTTTCTTT.

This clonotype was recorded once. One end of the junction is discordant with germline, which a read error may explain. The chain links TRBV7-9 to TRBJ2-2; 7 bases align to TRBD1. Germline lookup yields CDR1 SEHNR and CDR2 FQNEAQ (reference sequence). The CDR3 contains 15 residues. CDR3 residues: CASSLPTGVTGDLFF. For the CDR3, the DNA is TGTGCCAGCAGCTTACCCACAGGGGTCACCGGGGACCTGTTTTTT.

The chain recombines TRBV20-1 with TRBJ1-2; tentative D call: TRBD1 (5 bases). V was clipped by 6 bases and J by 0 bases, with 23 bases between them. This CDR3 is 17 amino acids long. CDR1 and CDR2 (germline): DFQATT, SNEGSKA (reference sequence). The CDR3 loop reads CSATGTGKNRPNYGYTF. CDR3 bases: TGCAGTGCCACCGGGACCGGGAAAAATAGGCCTAACTATGGCTACACCTTC.

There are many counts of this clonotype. The CDR3 coding sequence is TGCGCCAGCAGCTTGGACGGGATTGTCAAAAACATTCAGTACTTC. Its protein is CASSLDGIVKNIQYF. The chain joins TRBV5-1 to TRBJ2-4; maybe TRBD2 (5 bases). The germline gives CDR1 SGHRS, CDR2 YFSETQ. The CDR3 runs to 15 residues. V was cut by 0 bases and J by 3 bases, with 10 bases left in between.

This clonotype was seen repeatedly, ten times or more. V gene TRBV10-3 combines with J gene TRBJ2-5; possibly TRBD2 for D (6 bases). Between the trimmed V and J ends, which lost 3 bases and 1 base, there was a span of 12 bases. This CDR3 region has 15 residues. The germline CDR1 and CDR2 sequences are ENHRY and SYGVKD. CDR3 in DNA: TGTGCCATCAGTGAAACCCGGGAGAGCCAAGAGACCCAGTACTTC. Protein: CAISETRESQETQYF.

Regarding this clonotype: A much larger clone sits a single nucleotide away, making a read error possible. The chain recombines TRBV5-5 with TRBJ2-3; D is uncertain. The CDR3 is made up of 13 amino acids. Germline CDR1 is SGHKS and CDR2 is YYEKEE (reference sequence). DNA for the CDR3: TGTGCCAGCAGCCCCCTAGTCACAGATACGCTGTATTTT. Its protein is CASSPLVTDTLYF.

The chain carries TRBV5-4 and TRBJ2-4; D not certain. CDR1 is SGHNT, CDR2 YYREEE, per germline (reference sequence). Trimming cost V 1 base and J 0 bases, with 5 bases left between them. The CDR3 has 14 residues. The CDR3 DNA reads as TGTGCCAGCAGCTTGTGGACAGCCAAAAACATTCAGTACTTC. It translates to CASSLWTAKNIQYF.

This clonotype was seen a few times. Written as DNA, the CDR3 is TGTGCCAGCAGTGGTTACAGGGCTGTTGGAGAGACCCAGTACTTC. Protein product: CASSGYRAVGETQYF. V usage is TRBV6-1 and J usage is TRBJ2-5; D possibly corresponds to TRBD1 (6 bases). Germline lookup yields CDR1 MNHNS and CDR2 SASEGT. V was pared by 4 bases and J by 4 bases, with 16 bases between. CDR3 size: 15 residues.

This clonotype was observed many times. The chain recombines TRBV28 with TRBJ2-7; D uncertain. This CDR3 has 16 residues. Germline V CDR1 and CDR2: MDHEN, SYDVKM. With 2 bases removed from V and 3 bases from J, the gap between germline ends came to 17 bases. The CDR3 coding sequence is TGTGCCAGCAGTTTAATTCGGACCCTTATCCTCTACGAGCAGTACTTC. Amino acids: CASSLIRTLILYEQYF.

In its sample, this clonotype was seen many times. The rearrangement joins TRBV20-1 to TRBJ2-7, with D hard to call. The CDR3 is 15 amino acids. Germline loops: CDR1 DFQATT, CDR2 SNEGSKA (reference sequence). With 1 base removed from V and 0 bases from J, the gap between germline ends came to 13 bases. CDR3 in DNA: TGCAGTGCTAGAGGATCCCACGGAGACTCCTACGAGCAGTACTTC. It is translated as CSARGSHGDSYEQYF.